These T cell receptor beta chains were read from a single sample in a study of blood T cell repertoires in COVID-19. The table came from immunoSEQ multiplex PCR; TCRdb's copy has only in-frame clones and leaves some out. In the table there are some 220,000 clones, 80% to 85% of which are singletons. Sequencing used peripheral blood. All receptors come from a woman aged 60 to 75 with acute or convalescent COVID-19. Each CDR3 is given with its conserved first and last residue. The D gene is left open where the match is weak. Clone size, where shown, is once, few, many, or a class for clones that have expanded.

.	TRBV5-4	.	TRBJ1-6	CASSLAANNSPLHF	TGTGCCAGCAGCTTAGCGGCGAATAATTCACCCCTCCACTTT
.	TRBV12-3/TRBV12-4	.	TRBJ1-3	CASSRASGNTIYF	TGTGCCAGCAGCAGGGCTTCTGGAAACACCATATATTTT
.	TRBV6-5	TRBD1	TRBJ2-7	CASSYGTGGYEQYF	TGTGCCAGCAGTTACGGGACAGGGGGGTACGAGCAGTACTTC
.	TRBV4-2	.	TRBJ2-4	CASSPTSGSGAKNIQYF	TGTGCCAGCAGCCCAACCTCGGGAAGCGGGGCCAAAAACATTCAGTACTTC
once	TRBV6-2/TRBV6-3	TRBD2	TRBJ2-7	CASSSMGGTYEQYF	TGTGCCAGCAGTTCGATGGGAGGGACCTACGAGCAGTACTTC
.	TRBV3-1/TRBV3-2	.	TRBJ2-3	CASSQRQPDTQYF	TGTGCCAGCAGCCAAAGACAGCCAGATACGCAGTATTTT
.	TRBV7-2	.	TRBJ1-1	CASSFRVNTEAFF	TGTGCCAGCAGCTTCAGGGTTAACACTGAAGCTTTCTTT
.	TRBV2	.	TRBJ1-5	CASSELADSNQPQHF	TGTGCCAGCAGTGAGTTGGCAGATAGCAATCAGCCCCAGCATTTT
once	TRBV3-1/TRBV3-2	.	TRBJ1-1	CASSQDSGLRGQITEAFF	TGTGCCAGCAGCCAAGATTCCGGTTTAAGGGGCCAGATCACTGAAGCTTTCTTT
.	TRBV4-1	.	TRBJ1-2	CASSPFGDTKHGYTF	TGCGCCAGCAGCCCGTTCGGGGACACCAAACATGGCTACACCTTC
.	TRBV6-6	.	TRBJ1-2	CASQGVVYGYTF	TGTGCCAGTCAAGGGGTAGTCTATGGCTACACCTTC
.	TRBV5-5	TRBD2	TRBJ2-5	CASSFRLAGGETQYF	TGTGCCAGCAGCTTTCGACTAGCGGGGGGAGAGACCCAGTACTTC
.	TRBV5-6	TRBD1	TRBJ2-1	CASSQGVTEQFF	TGTGCCAGCAGCCAGGGGGTGACTGAGCAGTTCTTC
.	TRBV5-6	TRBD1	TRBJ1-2	CASLRQGRNYGYTF	TGTGCCAGCTTGCGACAGGGGAGGAACTATGGCTACACCTTC
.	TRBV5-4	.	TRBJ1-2	CASSFGSPNYGYTF	TGTGCCAGCAGCTTCGGGTCCCCTAACTATGGCTACACCTTC
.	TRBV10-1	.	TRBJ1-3	CASTPTGKPGNTIYF	TGCGCCAGTACCCCAACAGGGAAACCTGGAAACACCATATATTTT
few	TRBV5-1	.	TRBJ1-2	CASSPTPEGRNYGYTF	TGCGCCAGCAGTCCCACACCAGAAGGGAGGAACTATGGCTACACCTTC
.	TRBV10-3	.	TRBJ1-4	CATAGSADEKLFF	TGTGCCACCGCAGGCTCTGCTGATGAAAAACTGTTTTTT
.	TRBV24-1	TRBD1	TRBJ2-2	CATSAAGGNTGELFF	TGTGCCACCAGTGCAGCAGGGGGCAATACCGGGGAGCTGTTTTTT
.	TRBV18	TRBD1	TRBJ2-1	CASSPSRTGGKDEQFF	TGTGCCAGCTCACCAAGCCGTACAGGGGGTAAGGATGAGCAGTTCTTC
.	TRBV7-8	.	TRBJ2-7	CASSLEDGYEQYF	TGTGCCAGCAGCTTGGAGGACGGCTACGAGCAGTACTTC
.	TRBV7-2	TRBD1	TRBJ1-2	CASSSIRTGGFGYTF	TGTGCCAGCAGCTCGATACGGACAGGGGGCTTTGGCTACACCTTC
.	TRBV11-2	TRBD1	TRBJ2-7	CASSSDRGPFEQYF	TGTGCCAGCAGTTCGGACAGGGGGCCGTTCGAGCAGTACTTC
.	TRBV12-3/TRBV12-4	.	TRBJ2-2	CASSHGAGELFF	TGTGCCAGCAGCCACGGGGCCGGGGAGCTGTTTTTT
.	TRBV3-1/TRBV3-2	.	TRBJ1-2	CASSQVQGGYTF	TGTGCCAGCAGCCAGGTCCAGGGCGGCTACACCTTC
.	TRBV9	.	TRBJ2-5	CASSGGMQETQYF	TGTGCCAGCAGCGGCGGGATGCAAGAGACCCAGTACTTC
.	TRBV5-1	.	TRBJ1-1	CASSLVRGFTEAFF	TGCGCCAGCAGCCTCGTTCGGGGTTTCACTGAAGCTTTCTTT
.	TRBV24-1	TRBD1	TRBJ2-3	CATSGLPGQVTDTQYF	TGTGCCACCAGTGGACTTCCGGGACAGGTGACAGATACGCAGTATTTT
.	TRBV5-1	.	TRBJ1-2	CASSFNGEGYTF	TGCGCCAGCAGCTTCAACGGAGAGGGCTACACCTTC
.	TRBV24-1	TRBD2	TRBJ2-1	CATSDGTRDEQFF	TGTGCCACCAGTGACGGGACTAGAGATGAGCAGTTCTTC
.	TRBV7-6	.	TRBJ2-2	CASSLGQVATGELFF	TGTGCCAGCAGCTTAGGACAGGTAGCCACCGGGGAGCTGTTTTTT
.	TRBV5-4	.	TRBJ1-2	CASSLPGGYGYTF	TGTGCCAGCAGCTTGCCGGGGGGCTATGGCTACACCTTC
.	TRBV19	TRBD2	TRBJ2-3	CASSARGGSRDTQYF	TGTGCCAGTAGTGCCCGGGGGGGCTCCCGGGATACGCAGTATTTT
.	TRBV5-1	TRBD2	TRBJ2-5	CASSLSSGGAETQYF	TGCGCCAGCAGCTTGTCTAGCGGGGGGGCGGAGACCCAGTACTTC
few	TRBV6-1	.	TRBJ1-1	CASSEGFRTEAFF	TGTGCCAGCAGTGAAGGGTTCCGGACTGAAGCTTTCTTT